This T cell receptor (beta chain) was recovered during a study of regulatory T cells in long-lasting Graves disease. To make TCR beta libraries, researchers used iRepertoire HTBI primers and Arm-PCR of CDR3 regions. TCRdb itself ran the multiplex PCR reads through MiXCR, one entry per CDR3 protein. Of hundreds of thousands of distinct CDR3 sequences listed, 15% are singletons. General study points: Thyroid tissue was not studied; only peripheral blood was.

Turning to this clonotype: Its antigen is not identified.

The time point here: newly diagnosed GD, antithyroid drugs for less than 3 months. There was RNA extracted from PBMCs, and the TCR library was made from it. From germline, CDR1 is KGHSH and CDR2 LQKENI. Trimming took off 0 bases at V and 5 bases at J, with 11 bases between the two ends. The CDR3 spans 14 residues. Separately, the same data were catalogued under a study of T cells in Graves' hyperthyroidism and ophthalmopathy. That source adds: Each patient was aged 18 to 65 and had newly diagnosed hyperthyroidism of under 2 months' duration.

Sequences were derived from peripheral blood mononuclear cells (PBMCs), sampled at new diagnosis, from a patient treated with antithyroid drugs. This clonotype was sampled from a woman between 40 and 50 years old with Graves disease. This rearrangement joins TRBV18 to TRBJ2-7; perhaps TRBD1 as D (6 bases). The CDR3 spells CASSPPQGLDEQYF. CDR3 DNA: TGTGCCAGCTCACCACCCCAGGGGTTGGACGAGCAGTACTTC. Looking up the rest from reference TRBV18 and TRBJ2-7 gives the full variable domain: NAGVMQNPRHLVRRRGQEARLRCSPMKGHSHVYWYRQLPEEGLKFMVYLQKENIIDESGMPKERFSAEFPKEGPSILRIQQVVRGDSAAYFCASSPPQGLDEQYFGPGTRLTVT.